The 15 T cell receptor beta chains below all came from one sample that was sequenced in a study of blood T cell repertoires in COVID-19. Some clones are missing from TCRdb's copy, which holds only in-frame ones; the method was immunoSEQ multiplex PCR. The sample records some 300,000 clones, around nine tenths being singletons. The sequenced sample consisted of PBMCs or T cells enriched from blood (not recorded which). These TCRs come from a woman between 45 and 60 years old who had been exposed to COVID-19.

The chain couples TRBV19 to TRBJ1-5; the D is unclear. With 1 base removed from V and 3 bases from J, the gap between germline ends came to 4 bases. Germline CDR1 reads LNHDA; CDR2 reads SQIVND (reference sequence). The CDR3 has 13 residues. CDR3 sequence: CASSIAVNQPQHF. The DNA for the CDR3 is TGTGCCAGTAGTATAGCTGTCAATCAGCCCCAGCATTTT.

The chain recombines TRBV27 with TRBJ2-3; 9 bases line up with TRBD2. Trimming took 4 bases from V and 4 from J; bases not matched to a gene: 6. CDR3 length: 15 amino acids. CDR1 and CDR2 from the germline V gene are MNHEY and SMNVEV (reference sequence). The CDR3 nucleotides read TGTGCCAGCAGTTGGATTAGCGGGGGCGCAGATACGCAGTATTTT. Translating it yields CASSWISGGADTQYF.

V is TRBV11-2 and J is TRBJ2-2; 7 bases are a match to TRBD1. After removal of 4 bases from V and 6 bases from J, the junction contained 14 bases not matched to a gene. The germline V gene encodes CDR1 SGHAT and CDR2 FQNNGV. The CDR3 is made up of 17 amino acids. CDR3 DNA sequence: TGTGCCAGCAGCTGGAGACCCGGGACAGAGGAGGCCGGGGAGCTGTTTTTT. Translated, it gives CASSWRPGTEEAGELFF.

V is TRBV4-2 and J is TRBJ2-1; possible D gene TRBD1, 5 bases. The CDR3 totals 16 residues. The germline V and J ends were trimmed by 2 bases and 0 bases, with 11 bases remaining between them. Germline V lookup: CDR1 LGHNA, CDR2 YNFKEQ. CDR3 sequence: CASSQNQGSSYNEQFF. CDR3 sequence (DNA): TGTGCCAGCAGCCAAAACCAGGGAAGCTCCTACAATGAGCAGTTCTTC.

The rearrangement links TRBV5-6 to TRBJ1-2, with 7 bases matching TRBD1. Germline V gives CDR1 SGHDT, CDR2 YYEEEE. The CDR3 has 14 amino acids. V lost 2 bases and J lost 3; bases outside the gene matches: 4. CDR3 DNA: TGTGCCAGCAGCTTAGTGGACAGGTACTATGGCTACACCTTC. The encoded protein is CASSLVDRYYGYTF.

This chain connects TRBV28 to TRBJ2-6; 9 bases map to TRBD1. Germline assignment: CDR1 MDHEN and CDR2 SYDVKM. This CDR3 is 17 amino acids long. The junction had 7 bases not matched to a gene; V was cut back by 7 bases and J by 0 bases. Here the CDR3 DNA reads TGTGCCAGCACCCGACAGGGGGTCCCCTCTGGGGCCAACGTCCTGACTTTC. This encodes CASTRQGVPSGANVLTF.

This chain uses TRBV5-1 with TRBJ2-3, with D tentatively TRBD2 (5 bases). Trimming took off 0 bases at V and 1 base at J, with 12 bases between the two ends. The CDR3 is 16 amino acids. Germline CDR1 SGHRS, CDR2 YFSETQ. The CDR3 region has the DNA TGCGCCAGCAGCTTGGCGGCCCGGGGAGGCACAGATACGCAGTATTTT. Residues: CASSLAARGGTDTQYF.

The V gene is TRBV3-1 (or the pseudogene TRBV3-2), the J gene TRBJ2-5; 9 positions match TRBD2. The germline V gene encodes CDR1 LGHDT and CDR2 YNNKEL (reference sequence). The CDR3 runs to 18 residues. The trim removed 1 base at V and 4 bases at J, leaving 13 bases unmatched. This chain's CDR3 is CASSQGGRVSGARETQYF. The CDR3 bases are TGTGCCAGCAGCCAAGGCGGGAGGGTAAGCGGAGCTCGAGAGACCCAGTACTTC.

The chain carries TRBV4-2 and TRBJ1-1; D remains ambiguous. V lost 2 bases and J 6 bases, leaving 13 bases between the germline ends. Germline V gene data show CDR1 as LGHNA and CDR2 as YNFKEQ. The CDR3 extends over 14 amino acids. This CDR3 is CASSQSLLGAEAFF. CDR3 DNA: TGTGCCAGCAGCCAATCACTACTGGGAGCTGAAGCTTTCTTT.

The chain has TRBV5-1 and TRBJ2-7; possible D gene TRBD2, 5 bases. The CDR3 sequence is 16 residues long. The germline V and J ends were trimmed by 4 bases and 0 bases, with 17 bases remaining between them. From germline, CDR1 is SGHRS and CDR2 YFSETQ. CDR3 coding DNA: TGCGCCAGCAGCCTACGGACTCGGACCAGCTCCTACGAGCAGTACTTC. This gives the protein CASSLRTRTSSYEQYF. Looking up the rest from reference TRBV5-1 and TRBJ2-7 gives the full variable domain: KAGVTQTPRYLIKTRGQQVTLSCSPISGHRSVSWYQQTPGQGLQFLFEYFSETQRNKGNFPGRFSGRQFSNSRSEMNVSTLELGDSALYLCASSLRTRTSSYEQYFGPGTRLTVT.

V usage is TRBV7-2 and J usage is TRBJ1-1; 7 bases align to TRBD1. The germline V gene encodes CDR1 SGHTA and CDR2 FQGNSA. After removal of 4 bases from V and 4 bases from J, the junction contained 9 bases not matched to a gene. The CDR3 is 15 residues long. The CDR3 here is CASSSTTGIITEAFF. DNA for the CDR3: TGTGCCAGCAGCTCGACGACAGGGATTATCACTGAAGCTTTCTTT. The full variable domain, rest sourced from reference TRBV7-2 and TRBJ1-1, is GAGVSQSPSNKVTEKGKDVELRCDPISGHTALYWYRQSLGQGLEFLIYFQGNSAPDKSGLPSDRFSAERTGGSVSTLTIQRTQQEDSAVYLCASSSTTGIITEAFFGQGTRLTVV.

The chain links TRBV3-1 (or the pseudogene TRBV3-2) to TRBJ1-3; possibly TRBD1 for D (5 bases). CDR3 length: 14 amino acids. V was cut by 5 bases and J by 4 bases, with 12 bases left in between. The germline V gene has CDR1 LGHDT and CDR2 YNNKEL (reference sequence). The CDR3 region has the DNA TGTGCCAGCAGCACCGACAGCGGGGGAAACACCATATATTTT. Its protein product is CASSTDSGGNTIYF.

This chain uses TRBV7-2 with TRBJ2-3; D is perhaps TRBD1 (6 bases). This CDR3 is 16 amino acids long. Germline values: CDR1 SGHTA, CDR2 FQGNSA. V was trimmed by 0 bases and J by 2 bases, leaving 12 bases between them. CDR3 residues: CASSLAQGRPTDTQYF. In DNA, the CDR3 is TGTGCCAGCAGCTTAGCGCAGGGGCGGCCCACAGATACGCAGTATTTT.

The J gene is TRBJ1-4, the V gene TRBV20-1; perhaps TRBD1 as D (6 bases). Trimming removed 3 bases from V and 8 bases from J, with 16 bases in between. The germline gives CDR1 DFQATT, CDR2 SNEGSKA (reference sequence). This CDR3 has 14 amino acids. CDR3 sequence: CSASTAGGGEKLFF. The DNA of the CDR3 is TGCAGTGCTAGTACCGCCGGGGGGGGCGAAAAACTGTTTTTT.

About this clone: This specimen includes other DNA sequences encoding the same CDR3. J is TRBJ1-1 and V is TRBV6-5, with TRBD1 matching over 8 bases. The length of the CDR3 is 13 residues. CDR1 and CDR2 (germline): MNHEY, SVGAGI. V gave up 9 bases and J gave up 0 bases; unmatched junction bases: 3. The CDR3 DNA reads TGTGCCAGTAGGACAGGGATGAACACTGAAGCTTTCTTT. Amino acid sequence: CASRTGMNTEAFF.